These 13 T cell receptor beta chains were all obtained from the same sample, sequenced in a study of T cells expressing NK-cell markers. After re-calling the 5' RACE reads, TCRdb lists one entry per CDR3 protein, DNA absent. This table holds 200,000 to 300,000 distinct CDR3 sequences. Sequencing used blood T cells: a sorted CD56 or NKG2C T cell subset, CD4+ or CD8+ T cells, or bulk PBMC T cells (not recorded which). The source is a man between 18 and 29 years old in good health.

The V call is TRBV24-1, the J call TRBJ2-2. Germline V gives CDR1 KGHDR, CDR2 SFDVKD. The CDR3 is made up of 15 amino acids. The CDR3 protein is CATSDLVLNTGELFF.

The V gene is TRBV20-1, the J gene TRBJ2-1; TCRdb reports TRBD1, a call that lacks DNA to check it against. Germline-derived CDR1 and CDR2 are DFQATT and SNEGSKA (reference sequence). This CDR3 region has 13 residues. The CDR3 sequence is CSALVVGRNEQFF.

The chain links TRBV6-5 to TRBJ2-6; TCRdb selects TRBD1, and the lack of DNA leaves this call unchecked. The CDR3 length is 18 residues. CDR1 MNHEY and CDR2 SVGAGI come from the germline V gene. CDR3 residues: CASIPLTGVRSGANVLTF.

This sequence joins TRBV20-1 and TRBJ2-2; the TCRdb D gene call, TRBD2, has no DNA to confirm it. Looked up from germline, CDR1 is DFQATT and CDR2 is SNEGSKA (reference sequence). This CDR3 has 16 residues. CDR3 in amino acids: CSARDDGTSVTGELFF.

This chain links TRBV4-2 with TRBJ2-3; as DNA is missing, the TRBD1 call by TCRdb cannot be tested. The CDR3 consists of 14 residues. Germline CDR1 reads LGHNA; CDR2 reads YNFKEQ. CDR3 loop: CASSQPTATDTQYF.

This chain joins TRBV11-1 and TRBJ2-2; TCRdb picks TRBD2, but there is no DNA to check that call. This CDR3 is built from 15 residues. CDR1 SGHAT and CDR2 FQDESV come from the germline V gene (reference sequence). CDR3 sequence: CASSLSGRATGELFF.

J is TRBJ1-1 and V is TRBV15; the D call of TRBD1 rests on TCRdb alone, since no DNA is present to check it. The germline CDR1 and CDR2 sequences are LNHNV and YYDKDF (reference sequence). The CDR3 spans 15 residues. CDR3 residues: CATSRDQNPYTEAFF.

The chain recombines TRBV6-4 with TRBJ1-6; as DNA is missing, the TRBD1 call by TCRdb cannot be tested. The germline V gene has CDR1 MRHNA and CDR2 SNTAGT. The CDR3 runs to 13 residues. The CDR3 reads CASRFGGNSPLHF.

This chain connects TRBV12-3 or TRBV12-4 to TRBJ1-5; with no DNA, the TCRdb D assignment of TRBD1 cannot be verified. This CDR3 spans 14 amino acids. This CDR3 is CASSLAGGGQPQHF.

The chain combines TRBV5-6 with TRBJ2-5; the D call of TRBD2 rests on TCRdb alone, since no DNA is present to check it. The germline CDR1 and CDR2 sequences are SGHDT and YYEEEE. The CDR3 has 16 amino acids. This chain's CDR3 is CASSRTSGSVLETQYF.

The CDR3 reads CSADGGGAQETQYF. This chain connects TRBV20-1 to TRBJ2-5; TCRdb calls TRBD1, which cannot be checked without DNA. Looked up from germline, CDR1 is DFQATT and CDR2 is SNEGSKA (reference sequence). The CDR3 extends over 14 amino acids.

CDR3: CASSPRGTRNNEQYF. The chain recombines TRBV18 with TRBJ2-7. The CDR3 consists of 15 residues. Germline V gene sequence: CDR1 KGHSH, CDR2 LQKENI.

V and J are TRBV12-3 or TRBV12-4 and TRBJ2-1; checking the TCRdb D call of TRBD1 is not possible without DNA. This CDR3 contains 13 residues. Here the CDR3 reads CASSGDNNNEQFF.